This TCR beta chain emerged from a study of T cell responses to AZD1222 COVID-19 vaccine. Assay: immunoSEQ multiplex PCR; the TCRdb copy retains only in-frame clones and omits some. The sample includes approximately 120,000 clones, 90% of them seen just once. The material sequenced was peripheral blood, taken on day 0 of AZD1222 vaccination. This TCR was recovered from an adult in good health.

CDR3 sequence reads: CASRISLAGGKNEQFF. CDR3 in DNA: TGTGCCAGCAGAATAAGTCTAGCGGGAGGTAAGAATGAGCAGTTCTTC. This chain uses TRBV6-6 with TRBJ2-1; 11 bases are a match to TRBD2. CDR3 size: 16 residues. V was clipped by 6 bases and J by 7 bases; unmatched bases: 11. The germline V gene encodes CDR1 MNHNY and CDR2 SVGAGI (reference sequence).